This T cell receptor (beta chain) was found in a study of CD8+ T cells in alopecia areata. Study summary: Twice a day, 5 to 10 mg of oral tofacitinib was administered to treated patients. General observations from the study: Clarity of TCR sharing across patients fell short of that in mice, possibly HLA-related.

RNA was isolated and reverse transcribed to cDNA, the sequencing template. Profiling relied on immunoSEQ multiplex PCR, and the TCRdb table lists in-frame clones only, not all of them. The table records about 190,000 clones, approximately 60% of them present only once. As to treatment: oral pan-JAK inhibitor, 5-10 mg twice daily. This clone was counted a single time. No antigen is known for it. CDR1 is MNHNY, CDR2 SVGAGI, per germline (reference sequence). CDR3 length: 12 amino acids. V was cut by 7 bases and J by 4 bases, with 10 bases left in between. The source material was CD4+ T cells sorted from blood, sampled at week 4, from a patient treated with tofacitinib. The chain is built from TRBV6-6 and TRBJ1-2, with a tentative D call TRBD1 (6 bases). The receptor was derived from a human donor with alopecia areata. CDR3 coding DNA: TGTGCCAGCACGCGGGACATCTATGGCTACACCTTC. Residues: CASTRDIYGYTF.